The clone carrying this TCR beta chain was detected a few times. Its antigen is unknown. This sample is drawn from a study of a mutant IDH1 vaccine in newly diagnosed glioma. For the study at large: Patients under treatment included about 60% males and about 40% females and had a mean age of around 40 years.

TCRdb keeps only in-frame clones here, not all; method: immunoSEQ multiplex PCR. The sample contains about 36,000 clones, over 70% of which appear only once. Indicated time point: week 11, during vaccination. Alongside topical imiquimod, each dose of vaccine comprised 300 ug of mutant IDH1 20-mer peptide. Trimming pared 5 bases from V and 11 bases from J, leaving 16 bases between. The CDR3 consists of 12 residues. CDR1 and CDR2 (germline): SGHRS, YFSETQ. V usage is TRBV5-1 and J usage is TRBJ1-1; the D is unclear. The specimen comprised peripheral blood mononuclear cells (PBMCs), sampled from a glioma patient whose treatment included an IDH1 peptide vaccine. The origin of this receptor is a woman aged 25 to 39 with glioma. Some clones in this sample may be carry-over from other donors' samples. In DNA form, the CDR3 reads TGCGCCAGCAGTAGTGGGGAGGACCGGGCTTTCTTT. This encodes CASSSGEDRAFF. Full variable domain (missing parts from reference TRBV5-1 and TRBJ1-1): KAGVTQTPRYLIKTRGQQVTLSCSPISGHRSVSWYQQTPGQGLQFLFEYFSETQRNKGNFPGRFSGRQFSNSRSEMNVSTLELGDSALYLCASSSGEDRAFFGQGTRLTVV.